This TCR beta chain came from a study of regulatory T cells in long-lasting Graves disease. Study context: Persistent Graves' disease required over 5 years of antithyroid drugs and positive TSH receptor antibodies.

The study's findings and limits: Only peripheral blood was studied, not thyroid tissue.

As to time point: persistent/refractory GD, antithyroid drugs over 5 years with positive TRAb. PBMCs provided the RNA from which the TCR library was made. Clinicians diagnosed Graves' disease using American Thyroid Association guidelines. This clonotype was picked up a small number of times. Its antigen remains unidentified. Building the TCR beta libraries relied on iRepertoire HTBI primers, and CDR3 regions underwent Arm-PCR. In TCRdb, the multiplex PCR reads were re-called with MiXCR into one record per CDR3 protein. The table has roughly 500,000 distinct CDR3 sequences, 20% to 25% seen once. This CDR3 comprises 14 residues. The J segment lost 0 bases and the V segment lost 6 bases, leaving 4 bases of the junction unmatched. Per the germline V gene, CDR1 is MDHEN and CDR2 is SYDVKM.

The receptor was isolated from a female donor with Graves disease. The sample was peripheral blood mononuclear cells (PBMCs), taken when the disease was refractory, from a patient treated with antithyroid drugs. This chain uses TRBV28 with TRBJ1-1; 7 bases align to TRBD1. As DNA, the CDR3 is TGTGCCAGCAGAGCGGGACAGATGAACACTGAAGCTTTCTTT. It codes for CASRAGQMNTEAFF.